This paragraph covers one TCR beta chain sequence. Its target is not known. The data originate from a study of cytomegalovirus exposure and HLA in healthy donors. Trimming left V 2 bases short and J 2 bases short, with 10 bases between. Germline loops: CDR1 KGHSH, CDR2 LQKENI. The CDR3 is made up of 14 amino acids. Only in-frame clones appear in the TCRdb table, and some are missing; sequencing was by immunoSEQ multiplex PCR. The sample has 50,000 or so clones; roughly nine tenths are singletons. Points from the study as a whole: Investigators reported around 150 TCR beta chains as tied to cytomegalovirus. According to a later analysis, TCR clusters from the first cohort tended to co-occur in the 100 to 150 validation repertoires.

The source is a young woman in good health and CMV-seronegative. Sequenced input: PBMCs. V and J are TRBV18 and TRBJ2-7, with D tentatively TRBD1 (5 bases). In nucleotides, the CDR3 is TGTGCCAGCTCACCATTTCAGGGTACCTACGAGCAGTACTTC. Amino acid sequence: CASSPFQGTYEQYF.